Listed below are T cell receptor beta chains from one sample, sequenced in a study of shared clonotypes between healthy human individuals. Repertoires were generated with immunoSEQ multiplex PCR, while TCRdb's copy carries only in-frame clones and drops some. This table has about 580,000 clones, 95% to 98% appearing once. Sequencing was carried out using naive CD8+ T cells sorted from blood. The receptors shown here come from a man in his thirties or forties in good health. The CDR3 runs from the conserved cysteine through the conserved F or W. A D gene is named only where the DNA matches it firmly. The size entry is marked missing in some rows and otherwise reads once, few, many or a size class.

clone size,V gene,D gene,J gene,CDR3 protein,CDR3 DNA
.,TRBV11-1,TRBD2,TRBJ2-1,CASRTDLGTSGRKHHEQFF,TGTGCCAGCAGAACGGACCTCGGGACTAGCGGGAGGAAGCATCATGAGCAGTTCTTC
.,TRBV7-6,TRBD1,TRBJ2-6,CASSLGTGRGANVLTF,TGTGCCAGCAGCTTAGGGACAGGTCGCGGGGCCAACGTCCTGACTTTC
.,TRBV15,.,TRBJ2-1,CATSSRELGYNEQFF,TGTGCCACCAGCAGCCGGGAGTTGGGCTACAATGAGCAGTTCTTC
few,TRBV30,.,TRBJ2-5,CAWSLGTQETQYF,TGTGCCTGGAGTTTAGGGACACAAGAGACCCAGTACTTC
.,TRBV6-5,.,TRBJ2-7,CASSGTGYEQYF,TGTGCCAGCAGTGGCACAGGGTACGAGCAGTACTTC
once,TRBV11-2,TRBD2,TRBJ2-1,CASSLTSGGYNEQFF,TGTGCCAGCAGCCTTACTAGCGGGGGGTACAATGAGCAGTTCTTC
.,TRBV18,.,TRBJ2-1,CASSPRDGTNNEQFF,TGTGCCAGCTCACCCCGGGACGGCACAAACAATGAGCAGTTCTTC
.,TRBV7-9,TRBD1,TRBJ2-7,CASSLALSGTGTYEQYF,TGTGCCAGCAGCTTAGCGCTCTCCGGGACAGGGACCTACGAGCAGTACTTC
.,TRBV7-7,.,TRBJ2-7,CASSLRFWSATYEQYF,TGTGCTAGCAGCTTAAGGTTTTGGAGTGCTACATACGAGCAGTACTTC
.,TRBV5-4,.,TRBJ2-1,CASSFEVLDEQFF,TGTGCCAGCAGCTTCGAAGTCTTGGATGAGCAGTTCTTC
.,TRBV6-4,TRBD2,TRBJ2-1,CASRGRRTGTRTGYEQFF,TGTGCCAGCAGGGGACGCAGAACCGGGACTAGGACCGGCTATGAGCAGTTCTTC
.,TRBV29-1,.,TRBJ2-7,CSVEDPPYEQYF,TGCAGCGTTGAAGATCCCCCCTACGAGCAGTACTTC
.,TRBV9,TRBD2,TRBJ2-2,CASSSPGTSGTTGETGELFF,TGTGCCAGCAGCTCTCCCGGGACTAGCGGGACGACGGGGGAGACCGGGGAGCTGTTTTTT
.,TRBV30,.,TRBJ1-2,CAWNQGTDYGYTF,TGTGCCTGGAATCAGGGGACGGACTATGGCTACACCTTC